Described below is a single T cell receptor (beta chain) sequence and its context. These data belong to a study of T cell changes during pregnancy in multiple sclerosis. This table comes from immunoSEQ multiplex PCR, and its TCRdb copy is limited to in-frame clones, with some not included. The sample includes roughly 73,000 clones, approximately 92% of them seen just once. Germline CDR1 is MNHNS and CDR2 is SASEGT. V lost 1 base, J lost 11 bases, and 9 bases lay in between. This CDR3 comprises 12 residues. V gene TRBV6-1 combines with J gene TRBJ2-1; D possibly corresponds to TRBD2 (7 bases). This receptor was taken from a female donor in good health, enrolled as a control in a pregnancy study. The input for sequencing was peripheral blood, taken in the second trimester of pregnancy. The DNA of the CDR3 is TGTGCCAGCAGTGAAGGCGGGGGCAAGCAGTTCTTC. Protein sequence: CASSEGGGKQFF.